What follows are 31 T cell receptor beta chains derived from one specimen sequenced in a study of regulatory T cells in long-lasting Graves disease. Specified time point: persistent/refractory GD, antithyroid drugs over 5 years with positive TRAb. Construction of the TCR library relied on RNA isolated from PBMCs. Building of the TCR beta libraries involved iRepertoire HTBI primers and Arm-PCR of CDR3 regions. TCRdb reanalysed the multiplex PCR reads using MiXCR and keeps one entry per CDR3 protein. The sample carries about 460,000 distinct CDR3 sequences, less than 25% recorded once. Sequenced here: peripheral blood mononuclear cells (PBMCs), sampled when the disease was refractory, from a patient treated with antithyroid drugs. The receptor source for this set is a female donor with Graves disease.

V usage is TRBV20-1 and J usage is TRBJ2-5, with 10 bases identical to TRBD2. Per germline, CDR1 DFQATT and CDR2 SNEGSKA (reference sequence). The CDR3 totals 13 residues. V trimming: 5 bases; J trimming: 4 bases; junction bases outside the gene matches: 4. Written as DNA, the CDR3 is TGCAGTGCTTTCAGCGGGGGGGCAGAGACCCAGTACTTC. Translated, it gives CSAFSGGAETQYF.

The sample holds many counts of this clonotype. This chain uses TRBV7-2 with TRBJ2-6; 11 bases are a match to TRBD1. The CDR3 is made up of 17 amino acids. V was clipped by 11 bases and J by 1 base; unmatched bases: 10. The germline V gene encodes CDR1 SGHTA and CDR2 FQGNSA. The CDR3 is CAGSGQGGISGANVLTF. CDR3 bases: TGTGCCGGCTCGGGACAGGGGGGGATTTCTGGGGCCAACGTCCTGACTTTC.

This chain links TRBV4-2 with TRBJ2-7, with D hard to call. CDR1 is LGHNA, CDR2 YNFKEQ, per germline. The CDR3 loop spans 13 amino acids. V lost 3 bases to trimming and J lost 2 bases, with 8 bases between them. The CDR3 region is CASSHPEAYEQYF. The DNA of the CDR3 is TGTGCCAGCAGCCACCCCGAGGCCTACGAGCAGTACTTC.

This clonotype was detected many times. J is TRBJ1-1 and V is TRBV28; D is uncertain. The length of the CDR3 is 15 residues. Trimming took off 2 bases at V and 0 bases at J, with 10 bases between the two ends. From germline, CDR1 is MDHEN and CDR2 SYDVKM. CDR3 coding DNA: TGTGCCAGCAGTTTACTACAAGCTGTGAACACTGAAGCTTTCTTT. Protein: CASSLLQAVNTEAFF.

This clonotype showed up just a few times. The chain carries TRBV6-2 or TRBV6-3 and TRBJ2-3; the match to TRBD2 covers 9 bases. Germline V CDR1 and CDR2: MNHEY, SVGEGT. Trimming at V came to 1 base and at J to 2 bases, leaving 7 bases not matched to a gene. This CDR3 contains 17 residues. The chain's CDR3 is CASSYWVVAGATDTQYF. CDR3 DNA: TGTGCCAGCAGTTACTGGGTGGTAGCGGGGGCCACAGATACGCAGTATTTT.

The chain has TRBV12-3 or TRBV12-4 and TRBJ1-2; D is uncertain. V lost 7 bases to trimming and J lost 3 bases, with 21 bases between them. This CDR3 is built from 16 residues. The CDR3 here is CASNKVVAGEHYGYTF. CDR3 in DNA: TGTGCCAGCAACAAAGTCGTGGCCGGGGAGCACTATGGCTACACCTTC.

This clonotype was recorded a few times. V usage is TRBV5-1 and J usage is TRBJ2-2, with 9 bases lining up with TRBD1. V gave up 4 bases and J gave up 1 base; unmatched junction bases: 2. Germline CDR1 SGHRS, CDR2 YFSETQ. This CDR3 contains 15 residues. The CDR3 sequence is CASSMGQGNTGELFF. The CDR3 nucleotides are TGCGCCAGCAGCATGGGACAGGGGAACACCGGGGAGCTGTTTTTT.

This clonotype was recorded a few times. V and J are TRBV6-1 and TRBJ1-6; D is ambiguous. CDR3 length: 15 amino acids. Trimming stripped 7 bases from V and 5 bases from J, with 15 bases between. Germline CDR1 is MNHNS and CDR2 is SASEGT. DNA of the CDR3: TGTGCCAGCAACCAGGACGTCGGCCATAATTCACCCCTCCACTTT. As protein: CASNQDVGHNSPLHF.

This clonotype was seen only a few times. This chain links TRBV14 with TRBJ1-6; possible D gene TRBD1, 6 bases. Trimming took off 1 base at V and 4 bases at J, with 8 bases between the two ends. This CDR3 comprises 15 residues. Germline V gene data show CDR1 as SGHDN and CDR2 as FVKESK. CDR3 bases: TGTGCCAGCAGCCAAGGGGACACTTATAATTCACCCCTCCACTTT. It translates to CASSQGDTYNSPLHF. Using reference TRBV14 and TRBJ1-6 for the parts outside the CDR3, the full variable domain is EAGVTQFPSHSVIEKGQTVTLRCDPISGHDNLYWYRRVMGKEIKFLLHFVKESKQDESGMPNNRFLAERTGGTYSTLKVQPAELEDSGVYFCASSQGDTYNSPLHFGNGTRLTVT.

The table lists this clonotype with many counts. This sequence joins TRBV20-1 and TRBJ1-4; 11 nucleotides agree with TRBD1. Germline values: CDR1 DFQATT, CDR2 SNEGSKA (reference sequence). The ends lost 4 bases at V and 6 bases at J; junction bases unmatched: 4. The CDR3 has 14 amino acids. CDR3 in DNA: TGCAGTGCTACCCGGACAGGGGGCGATGAAAAACTGTTTTTT. Translated: CSATRTGGDEKLFF.

This clonotype was seen ten or more times. This chain links TRBV7-2 with TRBJ1-5; the D gene is possibly TRBD1 (6 bases). The germline V and J ends were trimmed by 5 bases and 1 base, with 15 bases remaining between them. Looked up from germline, CDR1 is SGHTA and CDR2 is FQGNSA. There are 16 residues in the CDR3. This CDR3 reads CASSPTFDRSNQPQHF. The CDR3 region has the DNA TGTGCCAGCAGCCCGACCTTCGACAGGAGCAATCAGCCCCAGCATTTT.

The rearrangement joins TRBV6-1 to TRBJ1-5; 7 bases are a match to TRBD1. With V trimmed by 5 bases and J by 7 bases, 14 bases remained unmatched. There are 16 residues in the CDR3. From germline, CDR1 is MNHNS and CDR2 SASEGT. CDR3 DNA: TGTGCCAGCAGTCCCCACTCCACAGGGGTTCGGCAGCCCCAGCATTTT. This translates into CASSPHSTGVRQPQHF.

The chain is built from TRBV6-2 or TRBV6-3 and TRBJ2-5, with 7 positions matching TRBD2. Germline-derived CDR1 and CDR2 are MNHEY and SVGEGT. J lost 2 bases, V lost 4 bases, and 19 bases had no gene match. This CDR3 is 19 amino acids long. Written as DNA, the CDR3 is TGTGCCAGCAGTTTTCCCGTGACTCCGATGCGGGAGCTTCAAGAGACCCAGTACTTC. Translating it yields CASSFPVTPMRELQETQYF.

This clonotype was found many times. This chain joins TRBV29-1 and TRBJ1-5; TRBD1 matches 8 bases. CDR3 length equals 13 residues. After removal of 6 bases from V and 2 bases from J, the junction contained 3 bases not matched to a gene. In germline, CDR1 is SQVTM, CDR2 ANQGSEA. The CDR3 sequence is CSVKDRGNQPQHF. The CDR3, as DNA: TGCAGCGTCAAGGACAGGGGCAATCAGCCCCAGCATTTT. The whole variable domain, remainder taken from reference TRBV29-1 and TRBJ1-5, is SAVISQKPSRDICQRGTSLTIQCQVDSQVTMMFWYRQQPGQSLTLIATANQGSEATYESGFVIDKFPISRPNLTFSTLTVSNMSPEDSSIYLCSVKDRGNQPQHFGDGTRLSIL.

This clonotype was seen at least ten times. The rearrangement uses TRBV29-1 and TRBJ2-7; D tentatively reads TRBD1 or TRBD2 (5 bases each). Trimming stripped 4 bases from V and 3 bases from J, with 13 bases between. The CDR3 is 13 residues long. The germline V gene has CDR1 SQVTM and CDR2 ANQGSEA. CDR3 in amino acids: CSVVGVGGYEQYF. The DNA for the CDR3 is TGCAGCGTTGTGGGGGTTGGTGGCTACGAGCAGTACTTC.

This clonotype was seen at least ten times. The genes are TRBV6-1 and TRBJ2-7, with D uncertain. This CDR3 is 15 amino acids long. Germline CDR1 and CDR2: MNHNS and SASEGT. V shed 6 bases and J shed 0 bases, with 15 bases lying between them. The CDR3 DNA is TGTGCCAGCAGCCCATTGGTTAGGAGCTCCTACGAGCAGTACTTC. This sequence encodes CASSPLVRSSYEQYF.

This clonotype was recorded many times. This chain connects TRBV13 to TRBJ2-7, with 9 bases matching TRBD2. Per the germline V gene, CDR1 is PRHDT and CDR2 is FYEKMQ (reference sequence). With V trimmed by 3 bases and J by 0 bases, 3 bases remained unmatched. There are 15 residues in the CDR3. The CDR3 coding sequence is TGTGCCAGCAGCTTCGCGGGGGGGAGCTCCTACGAGCAGTACTTC. Protein product: CASSFAGGSSYEQYF.

This clonotype came up once. Germline is not matched at one junction end, which may reflect a read error. This sequence joins TRBV27 and TRBJ2-5, with 7 bases matching TRBD2. Per the germline V gene, CDR1 is MNHEY and CDR2 is SMNVEV (reference sequence). The length of the CDR3 is 13 residues. The CDR3 nucleotides read TGTGCCAGCAGGAGACTAGCACAAGAGCCCCAGTACTTC. Its protein product is CASRRLAQEPQYF.

Only a few counts were recorded for this clonotype. This CDR3 is CASSLESGGPPPTYEQYF. CDR3 DNA: TGTGCCAGCAGCTTAGAATCTGGCGGACCCCCCCCAACCTACGAGCAGTACTTC. The rearrangement joins TRBV11-3 to TRBJ2-7, with D unclear. V lost 0 bases and J 2 bases, leaving 20 bases between the germline ends. Germline lookup yields CDR1 SGHNT and CDR2 YENEEA. The CDR3 consists of 18 residues.

This clonotype has just a few counts. The chain employs TRBV28 and TRBJ2-1; 10 bases agree with TRBD2. The CDR3 has 21 amino acids. From germline, CDR1 is MDHEN and CDR2 SYDVKM. V lost 3 bases, J lost 0 bases, and 17 bases stayed unmatched. CDR3: CASSFRARSGRAVSSYNEQFF. CDR3 bases: TGTGCCAGCAGTTTCCGAGCACGAAGCGGGAGGGCCGTGAGCTCCTACAATGAGCAGTTCTTC.

Concerning this clonotype: A much larger clonotype is one base distant, so this may be a read error. The chain combines TRBV6-1 with TRBJ1-2; D may be TRBD1 (5 bases). CDR1 and CDR2 (germline): MNHNS, SASEGT. Trimming shortened V by 8 bases and J by 4 bases, and 14 bases separated the two germline ends. CDR3 length: 13 amino acids. CDR3 coding DNA: TGTGCCAGCGGGTCTGGACAAACCTATGGCTACACCTTC. This translates into CASGSGQTYGYTF.

This clonotype was seen a handful of times. The genes are TRBV30 and TRBJ1-2; weak D call: TRBD1 (5 bases). Per the germline V gene, CDR1 is GTSNPN and CDR2 is SVGIG (reference sequence). The germline V and J ends were trimmed by 3 bases and 5 bases, with 16 bases remaining between them. The CDR3 has 14 residues. DNA of the CDR3: TGTGCCTGGAGCCTCGGACTCGAGGGGTATGGCTACACCTTC. As protein: CAWSLGLEGYGYTF.

The chain joins TRBV13 to TRBJ2-1; TRBD2 agrees at 7 bases. Germline CDR1 is PRHDT and CDR2 is FYEKMQ (reference sequence). J gave up 2 bases and V 8 bases, and 9 bases lay outside the gene matches. The CDR3 covers 15 residues. CDR3 in DNA: TGTGCCAGCGGGGAGGGGAGCGTGGCCTACAATGAGCAGTTCTTC. It translates to CASGEGSVAYNEQFF.

The gene calls are TRBV24-1 and TRBJ1-4; no clear D. V was shortened by 9 bases and J by 8 bases, with 18 bases between the two germline ends. Germline assignment: CDR1 KGHDR and CDR2 SFDVKD. The CDR3 is made up of 14 amino acids. The CDR3 sequence is CATSTPRLPEKLFF. In DNA form, the CDR3 reads TGTGCCACCTCGACCCCTAGGCTCCCGGAAAAACTGTTTTTT.

There are a few counts of this clonotype. This chain connects TRBV28 to TRBJ1-6; 8 bases are a match to TRBD1. After removal of 3 bases from V and 4 bases from J, the junction contained 2 bases not matched to a gene. The CDR3 totals 15 residues. Looked up from germline, CDR1 is MDHEN and CDR2 is SYDVKM. CDR3 coding DNA: TGTGCCAGCAGTTTTAGGGACAGGTATAATTCACCCCTCCACTTT. Translation gives CASSFRDRYNSPLHF. The complete variable domain, with remaining parts taken from reference TRBV28 and TRBJ1-6, reads DVKVTQSSRYLVKRTGEKVFLECVQDMDHENMFWYRQDPGLGLRLIYFSYDVKMKEKGDIPEGYSVSREKKERFSLILESASTNQTSMYLCASSFRDRYNSPLHFGNGTRLTVT.

This clonotype was detected many times. This chain uses TRBV6-9 with TRBJ2-7; D might be TRBD1 (6 bases). The V and J ends lost 4 bases and 2 bases respectively, with 9 bases between them. This CDR3 has 13 amino acids. CDR1 is MNHGY, CDR2 SVAAGI, per germline. The CDR3 loop reads CASSSPGAYEQYF. CDR3 DNA sequence: TGTGCCAGCAGTTCCCCAGGGGCCTACGAGCAGTACTTC.

This clonotype was counted many times. This chain links TRBV27 with TRBJ2-7; 7 bases line up with TRBD1. Germline-derived CDR1 and CDR2 are MNHEY and SMNVEV (reference sequence). CDR3 length equals 14 residues. The trim removed 4 bases at V and 2 bases at J, leaving 5 bases unmatched. This chain's CDR3 is CASSYRGPTYEQYF. The CDR3 DNA reads TGTGCCAGCAGTTATAGGGGGCCGACCTACGAGCAGTACTTC.

This clonotype was seen many times. The chain recombines TRBV2 with TRBJ1-5; D is uncertain. Germline V CDR1 and CDR2: SNHLY, FYNNEI. V lost 4 bases, J lost 0 bases, and 10 bases lay in between. This CDR3 is built from 15 residues. For the CDR3, the DNA is TGTGCCAGCAGTGCTCGCTTTTATAGCAATCAGCCCCAGCATTTT. Encoded protein: CASSARFYSNQPQHF.

This clonotype was detected only once. This rearrangement joins TRBV5-1 to TRBJ1-3; D gene unclear. This CDR3 contains 14 residues. The germline V gene encodes CDR1 SGHRS and CDR2 YFSETQ. V shed 0 bases and J shed 1 base, with 5 bases lying between them. This CDR3 is CASSLESSGNTIYF. In DNA, the CDR3 is TGCGCCAGCAGCTTGGAGTCATCTGGAAACACCATATATTTT.

In this sample, this clonotype turned up a few times. The chain couples TRBV20-1 to TRBJ2-7; 11 nucleotides match TRBD1. This CDR3 comprises 15 residues. In germline, CDR1 is DFQATT, CDR2 SNEGSKA (reference sequence). Germline trimming cut 5 bases from V and 3 bases from J; bases unmatched to any gene: 9. In DNA, the CDR3 is TGCAGTGCTCTTGACCGGGACAGGGGGAACTACGAGCAGTACTTC. Amino acid sequence: CSALDRDRGNYEQYF.

Concerning this clonotype itself: A much larger clone differs from this one at a single base, so this may be a read error. The CDR3 end shows no conserved phenylalanine or tryptophan, and so a read error is likely. The V gene is TRBV6-1, the J gene TRBJ1-1; no reliable D call. V lost 2 bases and J lost 11, with 12 bases in between. CDR1 and CDR2 (germline): MNHNS, SASEGT. CDR3 length: 12 amino acids. CDR3 nucleotides: TGTGCCAGCAGTGAACAGAGGAACCTGGCTTTCCTT. Translation: CASSEQRNLAFL.